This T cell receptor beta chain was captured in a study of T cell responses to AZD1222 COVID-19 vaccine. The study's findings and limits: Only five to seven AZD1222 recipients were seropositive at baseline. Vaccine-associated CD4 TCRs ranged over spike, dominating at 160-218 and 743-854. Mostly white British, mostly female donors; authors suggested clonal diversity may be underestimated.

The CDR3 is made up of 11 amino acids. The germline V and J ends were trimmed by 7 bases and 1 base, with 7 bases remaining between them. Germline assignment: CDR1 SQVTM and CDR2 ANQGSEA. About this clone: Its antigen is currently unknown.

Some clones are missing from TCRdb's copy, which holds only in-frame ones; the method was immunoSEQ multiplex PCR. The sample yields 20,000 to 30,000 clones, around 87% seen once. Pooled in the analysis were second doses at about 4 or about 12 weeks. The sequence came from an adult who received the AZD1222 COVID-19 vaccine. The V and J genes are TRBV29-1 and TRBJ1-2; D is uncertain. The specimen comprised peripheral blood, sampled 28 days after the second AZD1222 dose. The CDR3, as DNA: TGCAGCGCTGGGAGTAACTATGGCTACACCTTC. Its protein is CSAGSNYGYTF. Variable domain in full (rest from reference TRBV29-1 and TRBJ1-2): SAVISQKPSRDICQRGTSLTIQCQVDSQVTMMFWYRQQPGQSLTLIATANQGSEATYESGFVIDKFPISRPNLTFSTLTVSNMSPEDSSIYLCSAGSNYGYTFGSGTRLTVV.